These 27 T cell receptor beta chains came from one sample sequenced in a study of neurological immune-mediated disorders (dated by TCRdb to between 2017 and 2020). Library generation was performed with 5' RACE. The reads were generated on an Illumina HiSeq 2500. The public reads were quality trimmed at Q25 with fastp and then assembled into clones with MiXCR by TCRdb, keeping productive beta chains. For every CDR3 protein sequence, its rows merge into one entry that carries the most common genes and DNA. The sample contains around 44,000 distinct CDR3 sequences, more than 12% of them found a single time. The ten largest clones add up to approximately 3.6% of the sample. The specimen sequenced was CD4+ T cells from blood. Receptor source: a woman aged 55 to 70 with HTLV-1-associated myelopathy (HAM/TSP).

This clonotype was observed at least ten times. This rearrangement joins TRBV12-3 or TRBV12-4 to TRBJ2-3, with no clear D. The CDR3 is 16 amino acids. The V and J ends lost 3 bases and 2 bases respectively, with 15 bases between them. The CDR3 DNA reads as TGTGCCAGCAGTTTTGGTCCACCGGCCCACACAGATACGCAGTATTTT. This codes for CASSFGPPAHTDTQYF.

The chain recombines TRBV20-1 with TRBJ1-1; D is possibly TRBD1 (5 bases). CDR3 length: 11 residues. With 0 bases removed from V and 10 bases from J, the gap between germline ends came to 9 bases. CDR1 is DFQATT and CDR2 is SNEGSKA in the germline V gene (reference sequence). Here the CDR3 reads CSARDAGAAFF. CDR3 nucleotide sequence: TGCAGTGCTAGAGACGCCGGGGCAGCTTTCTTT.

This clonotype was seen ten or more times. The chain recombines TRBV4-1 with TRBJ2-1, with 13 positions matching TRBD2. After removal of 2 bases from V and 10 bases from J, the junction contained 5 bases not matched to a gene. Germline V gene sequence: CDR1 MGHRA, CDR2 YSYEKL. This CDR3 is 15 amino acids long. The DNA for the CDR3 is TGCGCCAGCAGCCAAAGTCGGGGACTAGCGGGGGAGCAGTTCTTC. It is translated as CASSQSRGLAGEQFF.

This chain links TRBV19 with TRBJ2-2; 8 nucleotides line up with TRBD1. Germline lookup yields CDR1 LNHDA and CDR2 SQIVND (reference sequence). With V trimmed by 6 bases and J by 2 bases, 8 bases remained unmatched. This CDR3 has 16 amino acids. The CDR3: CASRTTGAPNTGELFF. CDR3 DNA: TGTGCCAGTAGAACGACAGGGGCCCCCAACACCGGGGAGCTGTTTTTT.

The CDR3 protein is CASSLEEGIVANEKLFF. The CDR3 DNA sequence: TGCGCCAGCAGCTTGGAGGAGGGGATCGTGGCTAATGAAAAACTGTTTTTT. J is TRBJ1-4 and V is TRBV5-1, with a possible D match to TRBD1 (5 bases). CDR1 SGHRS and CDR2 YFSETQ come from the germline V gene. This CDR3 spans 17 amino acids. The ends were cut back, 0 bases at V and 3 bases at J, with 15 bases in the middle.

This clonotype was counted at least ten times. The chain employs TRBV7-3 and TRBJ2-7; D gene ambiguous. Germline V gives CDR1 SGHTA, CDR2 FQGTGA. Between the trimmed V and J ends, which lost 5 bases and 5 bases, there was a span of 13 bases. This CDR3 has 13 residues. DNA of the CDR3: TGTGCCAGCAGCCCGACTGTTGACCACGAGCAGTACTTC. Its protein product is CASSPTVDHEQYF.

This clonotype was counted many times. The chain joins TRBV20-1 to TRBJ1-2; D unresolved. V dropped 0 bases and J dropped 4 bases, with 9 bases sitting between them. This CDR3 region has 13 residues. CDR1 and CDR2 (germline): DFQATT, SNEGSKA (reference sequence). CDR3 sequence: CSARDLVGYGYTF. DNA of the CDR3: TGCAGTGCTAGAGATCTTGTTGGCTATGGCTACACCTTC.

This clonotype has ten or more counts. The V call is TRBV29-1, the J call TRBJ1-2; a possible D gene is TRBD1 (5 bases). The CDR3 is 12 amino acids. The V gene lost 7 bases and the J gene lost 8 bases, with 17 bases spanning the gap. CDR1 is SQVTM, CDR2 ANQGSEA, per germline. The CDR3 spells CSAGIGAEGYTF. The CDR3 DNA reads as TGCAGCGCTGGGATAGGGGCGGAGGGCTACACCTTC.

The sample holds many counts of this clonotype. The chain is built from TRBV29-1 and TRBJ1-1; no definite D call. The germline gives CDR1 SQVTM, CDR2 ANQGSEA. The CDR3 spans 14 residues. Trimming removed 0 bases at V and 4 bases at J, with 12 bases between. The CDR3 spells CSVEDMEASTEAFF. The CDR3 nucleotides are TGCAGCGTTGAAGACATGGAAGCGAGCACTGAAGCTTTCTTT.

The table lists this clonotype with many counts. In nucleotides, the CDR3 is TGCAGTGCTAGAGACGGGGGGGGAACGGACAATGAGCAGTTCTTC. Protein: CSARDGGGTDNEQFF. The chain carries TRBV20-1 and TRBJ2-1; 8 nucleotides line up with TRBD2. The V segment lost 0 bases and the J segment 5 bases; nucleotides outside the gene matches: 6. The CDR3 covers 15 residues. Per the germline V gene, CDR1 is DFQATT and CDR2 is SNEGSKA (reference sequence).

The V call is TRBV20-1, the J call TRBJ2-7; D is perhaps TRBD1 (5 bases). Trimming shortened V by 0 bases and J by 3 bases, and 9 bases separated the two germline ends. Germline values: CDR1 DFQATT, CDR2 SNEGSKA (reference sequence). This CDR3 spans 13 amino acids. The CDR3 reads CSARDGRGYEQYF. The CDR3 nucleotides are TGCAGTGCTAGAGATGGTAGGGGCTACGAGCAGTACTTC.

This clonotype was seen at least ten times. The chain links TRBV27 to TRBJ2-1, with 12 bases that match TRBD2. Per the germline V gene, CDR1 is MNHEY and CDR2 is SMNVEV (reference sequence). The V segment lost 5 bases and the J segment 2 bases; nucleotides outside the gene matches: 10. CDR3 length: 18 amino acids. CDR3: CASSTRLAGANPYNEQFF. In DNA form, the CDR3 reads TGTGCCAGCAGTACCCGACTAGCGGGGGCCAATCCCTACAATGAGCAGTTCTTC.

This clonotype has ten or more counts. This chain uses TRBV5-1 with TRBJ1-2; D remains ambiguous. V was clipped by 0 bases and J by 8 bases, with 11 bases between them. CDR1 SGHRS and CDR2 YFSETQ come from the germline V gene. This CDR3 is built from 13 residues. The CDR3 nucleotides read TGCGCCAGCAGCTTGGAATACAGCTCAGGCTACACCTTC. Its translation: CASSLEYSSGYTF. Full variable domain (outside the CDR3, taken from reference TRBV5-1 and TRBJ1-2): KAGVTQTPRYLIKTRGQQVTLSCSPISGHRSVSWYQQTPGQGLQFLFEYFSETQRNKGNFPGRFSGRQFSNSRSEMNVSTLELGDSALYLCASSLEYSSGYTFGSGTRLTVV.

This clonotype was seen many times. The chain uses TRBV20-1 and TRBJ2-5; perhaps TRBD1 as D (6 bases). The CDR3 is made up of 15 amino acids. Germline lookup yields CDR1 DFQATT and CDR2 SNEGSKA (reference sequence). V shed 1 base and J shed 4 bases, with 16 bases lying between them. CDR3 sequence: CSARVGTIVLETQYF. CDR3 coding DNA: TGCAGTGCTAGAGTCGGGACAATCGTCTTAGAGACCCAGTACTTC.

The chain combines TRBV6-6 with TRBJ2-3, with a possible D match to TRBD1 (6 bases). V lost 7 bases and J 4 bases, leaving 12 bases between the germline ends. The CDR3 has 13 residues. Germline CDR1 reads MNHNY; CDR2 reads SVGAGI (reference sequence). The CDR3 region is CASITGGPDTQYF. CDR3 sequence (DNA): TGTGCCAGCATTACTGGGGGCCCAGATACGCAGTATTTT.

V is TRBV30 and J is TRBJ2-3, with D possibly being TRBD2 (5 bases). V lost 5 bases and J 2 bases, leaving 20 bases between the germline ends. The germline V gene encodes CDR1 GTSNPN and CDR2 SVGIG (reference sequence). The length of the CDR3 is 16 residues. The CDR3 loop is CAWAHGVPTFTDTQYF. Here the CDR3 DNA reads TGTGCCTGGGCCCACGGGGTTCCGACGTTCACAGATACGCAGTATTTT.

This clonotype has a count of ten or more. This sequence joins TRBV7-3 and TRBJ2-2; the D gene is possibly TRBD2 (5 bases). This CDR3 is 14 amino acids long. V was pared by 6 bases and J by 7 bases, with 15 bases between. Germline assignment: CDR1 SGHTA and CDR2 FQGTGA. Here the CDR3 reads CASSPAGVSGELFF. The CDR3 DNA sequence: TGTGCCAGCAGTCCAGCCGGGGTTAGCGGGGAGCTGTTTTTT.

This CDR3 reads CASSLAEDSRTDTQYF. The CDR3 DNA follows: TGTGCCAGCAGTTTGGCGGAAGACTCCCGCACAGATACGCAGTATTTT. This sequence joins TRBV27 and TRBJ2-3; no clear D gene. V lost 3 bases, J lost 1 base, and 14 bases lay in between. There are 16 residues in the CDR3. Per germline, CDR1 MNHEY and CDR2 SMNVEV (reference sequence).

This clonotype was observed many times. The chain couples TRBV5-1 to TRBJ2-2; 8 bases are a match to TRBD2. The CDR3 consists of 17 residues. V lost 2 bases to trimming and J lost 3 bases; unmatched junction nucleotides: 9. Germline CDR1 reads SGHRS; CDR2 reads YFSETQ. The CDR3 loop is CASSFLTSGLDTGELFF. The DNA for the CDR3 is TGCGCCAGCAGCTTTCTAACTAGCGGCTTGGACACCGGGGAGCTGTTTTTT.

This clonotype has at least ten counts. The chain joins TRBV12-3 or TRBV12-4 to TRBJ2-3; D might be TRBD1 (6 bases). V lost 6 bases, J lost 9 bases, and 10 bases lay in between. This CDR3 spans 11 amino acids. The CDR3 DNA is TGTGCCAGCAGCCCGACAGGCACGCAGTATTTT. Translated, it gives CASSPTGTQYF.

This clonotype was recorded at least ten times. The chain links TRBV11-3 to TRBJ2-1, with D possibly being TRBD1 (6 bases). V lost 3 bases and J lost 1, with 10 bases in between. Per germline, CDR1 SGHNT and CDR2 YENEEA. This CDR3 has 15 residues. In DNA, the CDR3 is TGTGCCAGCAGCTTTGACCAGGGGTCCTACAATGAGCAGTTCTTC. It is translated as CASSFDQGSYNEQFF.

There are many counts of this clonotype. The chain joins TRBV6-5 to TRBJ1-2; the match to TRBD1 covers 8 bases. Trimming cost V 1 base and J 5 bases; bases outside gene matches: 6. CDR1 and CDR2 from the germline V gene are MNHEY and SVGAGI. This CDR3 contains 15 residues. CDR3 sequence: CASSYFGQGKYGYTF. CDR3 in DNA: TGTGCCAGCAGTTACTTCGGACAGGGCAAATATGGCTACACCTTC.

This clonotype was counted at least ten times. This sequence joins TRBV15 and TRBJ2-7, with TRBD1 matching 8 bases. J was trimmed by 1 base and V by 0 bases; bases with no gene match: 14. The germline gives CDR1 LNHNV, CDR2 YYDKDF (reference sequence). The CDR3 is 19 residues long. The CDR3 here is CATSRDIPRWDRISYEQYF. CDR3 nucleotide sequence: TGTGCCACCAGCAGAGATATTCCAAGGTGGGACAGGATTTCCTACGAGCAGTACTTC.

Only a few counts were recorded for this clonotype. The V call is TRBV5-1, the J call TRBJ2-1; the match to TRBD1 covers 11 bases. The CDR3 loop spans 17 amino acids. Germline loops: CDR1 SGHRS, CDR2 YFSETQ. J gave up 2 bases and V 3 bases, and 7 bases lay outside the gene matches. The CDR3 DNA follows: TGCGCCAGCAGCTCCGATCCGGGACAGGGGGCCTACAATGAGCAGTTCTTC. Its translation: CASSSDPGQGAYNEQFF.

This clonotype was recorded many times. J is TRBJ2-1 and V is TRBV7-2; TRBD1 matches 7 bases. This CDR3 is built from 17 residues. Trimming removed 5 bases from V and 0 bases from J; junction bases left unmatched: 10. CDR1 and CDR2 from the germline V gene are SGHTA and FQGNSA. CDR3 DNA sequence: TGTGCCAGCAGCCCTAGACAGGGCGTCAGCTCCTACAATGAGCAGTTCTTC. Protein product: CASSPRQGVSSYNEQFF.

This clonotype appeared many times. The V gene is TRBV29-1, the J gene TRBJ1-3; 10 nucleotides align to TRBD1. The J segment lost 3 bases and the V segment lost 7 bases, leaving 6 bases of the junction unmatched. The CDR3 spans 14 residues. Germline V gene data show CDR1 as SQVTM and CDR2 as ANQGSEA. CDR3 sequence reads: CSAMTGGGGNTIYF. The CDR3 DNA reads as TGCAGCGCTATGACAGGGGGCGGTGGAAACACCATATATTTT.

The chain is built from TRBV5-1 and TRBJ1-1; a possible D gene is TRBD1 (6 bases). Germline V gene data show CDR1 as SGHRS and CDR2 as YFSETQ. V was pared by 0 bases and J by 3 bases, with 12 bases between. CDR3 length equals 15 residues. Here the CDR3 reads CASSLVPGGHTEAFF. The CDR3 coding sequence is TGCGCCAGCAGCTTGGTTCCGGGGGGGCACACTGAAGCTTTCTTT.